What follows are 27 T cell receptor beta chains derived from one specimen sequenced in a study of blood T cells in healthy people across ages (dated by TCRdb to 2014 to 2015). Libraries were made using 5' RACE. Reads for this sample came from an Illumina HiSeq 2500. The second PCR ran for roughly 7 to 11 cycles and used a J-beta primer mix along with a sample-barcoded 5' primer. Through fastp at Q25 and MiXCR, TCRdb rebuilt clones from the public reads, retaining in-frame beta chains. Duplicate CDR3 protein sequences are folded into a single record with the most common DNA and genes. Within this sample are 1.5 million to 1.9 million distinct CDR3 sequences, with roughly 43% of them counted one time only. Together, the top ten hold about 4.1% of the sample. The specimen was blood. The origin of the receptors is a woman aged 18-29 years in good health.

The V and J genes are TRBV5-1 and TRBJ2-6; tentatively, D is TRBD1 (6 bases). The germline CDR1 and CDR2 sequences are SGHRS and YFSETQ. This CDR3 region has 18 residues. Between the trimmed V and J ends, which lost 1 base and 0 bases, there was a span of 14 bases. CDR3 nucleotide sequence: TGCGCCAGCAGCTTGAGAAAGACAGGTAGCTCTGGGGCCAACGTCCTGACTTTC. Translated: CASSLRKTGSSGANVLTF.

This rearrangement joins TRBV27 to TRBJ1-5, with 8 positions matching TRBD1. Germline loops: CDR1 MNHEY, CDR2 SMNVEV (reference sequence). The length of the CDR3 is 14 residues. V was pared by 8 bases and J by 4 bases, with 7 bases of the junction left unmatched. The CDR3 region is CASGETGENQPQHF. The DNA of the CDR3 is TGTGCCAGCGGGGAGACAGGGGAAAATCAGCCCCAGCATTTT.

CDR3 coding DNA: TGTGCCAGCAGCCGCCTATCAAGTAGGGCCGAGACCCAGTTCTTC. Residues: CASSRLSSRAETQFF. The chain uses TRBV11-2 and TRBJ2-1; no definite D call. CDR3 length: 15 amino acids. The V end lost 5 bases, the J end lost 13 bases, and 24 bases lay between the germline ends. Looked up from germline, CDR1 is SGHAT and CDR2 is FQNNGV.

This clonotype was seen a handful of times. The J gene is TRBJ2-1, the V gene TRBV25-1; D is unclear. The CDR3 sequence is 13 residues long. Trimming removed 5 bases from V and 3 bases from J, with 8 bases in between. CDR1 and CDR2 (germline): MGHDK, SYGVNS. CDR3 nucleotide sequence: TGTGCCAGCAGTCCCTCAAACTACAATGAGCAGTTCTTC. This gives the protein CASSPSNYNEQFF.

The rearrangement uses TRBV2 and TRBJ2-4; D not certain. CDR3 size: 14 residues. Looked up from germline, CDR1 is SNHLY and CDR2 is FYNNEI. V lost 8 bases and J lost 0, with 11 bases in between. The CDR3 here is CASVDSLAKNIQYF. The CDR3 DNA follows: TGTGCCAGCGTTGATAGTCTAGCCAAAAACATTCAGTACTTC.

This clonotype is a singleton in its sample. The chain uses TRBV10-3 and TRBJ2-5; maybe TRBD1 (7 bases). There are 14 residues in the CDR3. V was cut by 6 bases and J by 3 bases, with 14 bases left in between. Germline lookup yields CDR1 ENHRY and CDR2 SYGVKD. The CDR3 here is CAISWGRGEETQYF. Here the CDR3 DNA reads TGTGCCATCAGCTGGGGCAGGGGGGAAGAGACCCAGTACTTC.

V is TRBV7-2 and J is TRBJ2-7, with D possibly being TRBD2 (6 bases). Trimming took off 6 bases at V and 3 bases at J, with 21 bases between the two ends. The germline V gene has CDR1 SGHTA and CDR2 FQGNSA. The CDR3 loop spans 16 amino acids. The CDR3 protein is CASRKTGLYESYEQYF. The CDR3, as DNA: TGTGCCAGCAGAAAGACGGGACTGTACGAAAGCTACGAGCAGTACTTC. The full variable domain, rest sourced from reference TRBV7-2 and TRBJ2-7, is GAGVSQSPSNKVTEKGKDVELRCDPISGHTALYWYRQSLGQGLEFLIYFQGNSAPDKSGLPSDRFSAERTGGSVSTLTIQRTQQEDSAVYLCASRKTGLYESYEQYFGPGTRLTVT.

This clonotype has at least ten counts. This rearrangement joins TRBV4-3 to TRBJ2-1; unclear D gene. Per the germline V gene, CDR1 is LGHNA and CDR2 is YSLEER. The CDR3 runs to 14 residues. V lost 0 bases and J 8 bases, leaving 11 bases between the germline ends. This CDR3 is CASSQDHECYEQFF. CDR3 DNA sequence: TGCGCCAGCAGCCAAGATCACGAGTGTTATGAGCAGTTCTTC.

This clonotype was observed a few times. The genes are TRBV20-1 and TRBJ1-2; no clear D. Germline CDR1 is DFQATT and CDR2 is SNEGSKA (reference sequence). The CDR3 extends over 16 amino acids. V was pared by 0 bases and J by 4 bases, with 18 bases between. CDR3 sequence reads: CSAREPPITSIYGYTF. CDR3 nucleotides: TGCAGTGCTAGAGAGCCACCGATCACCAGTATCTATGGCTACACCTTC.

The chain is built from TRBV28 and TRBJ2-5; D may be TRBD1 (5 bases). Germline lookup yields CDR1 MDHEN and CDR2 SYDVKM. The V gene lost 3 bases and the J gene lost 11 bases, with 28 bases spanning the gap. This CDR3 region has 17 residues. The CDR3 nucleotides read TGTGCCAGCAGTTTCTTAGACAGTCTCGTCCCTCACAATGAGCAGTACTTC. Amino acid sequence: CASSFLDSLVPHNEQYF.

The chain employs TRBV20-1 and TRBJ1-1; no reliable D call. Germline lookup yields CDR1 DFQATT and CDR2 SNEGSKA (reference sequence). The ends were cut back, 2 bases at V and 0 bases at J, with 10 bases in the middle. This CDR3 has 14 amino acids. CDR3: CSARNSQVNTEAFF. The CDR3 DNA sequence: TGCAGTGCTAGAAACAGCCAGGTGAACACTGAAGCTTTCTTT.

Worth noting for this clonotype: A clone one base away is much larger, so this may be a read error. CDR3 region: CATSVQGGAEQFF. CDR3 in DNA: TGTGCCACCAGTGTACAGGGGGGAGCCGAGCAGTTCTTC. The rearrangement joins TRBV24-1 to TRBJ2-1; 8 bases match TRBD1. V shed 5 bases and J 10 bases; nucleotides not matched to a gene: 6. CDR3 length: 13 residues. CDR1 and CDR2 (germline): KGHDR, SFDVKD.

J is TRBJ1-2 and V is TRBV27, with D maybe TRBD1 (6 bases). Germline V gene sequence: CDR1 MNHEY, CDR2 SMNVEV (reference sequence). CDR3 size: 15 residues. Trimming pared 4 bases from V and 2 bases from J, leaving 14 bases between. The CDR3 reads CASSWGTGLNYGYTF. CDR3 coding DNA: TGTGCCAGCAGTTGGGGAACAGGGCTGAACTATGGCTACACCTTC.

In DNA, the CDR3 is TGCAGTGCTAGCACAGGGAAGCTTTACTATGGCTACACCTTC. It yields the protein CSASTGKLYYGYTF. This chain uses TRBV20-1 with TRBJ1-2; TRBD1 is a possible D gene (6 bases). Looked up from germline, CDR1 is DFQATT and CDR2 is SNEGSKA (reference sequence). The germline V and J ends were trimmed by 3 bases and 3 bases, with 14 bases remaining between them. The CDR3 length is 14 residues.

A remark on this clonotype: The junction departs from the called germline gene at one end, perhaps through a read error. The rearrangement joins TRBV25-1 to TRBJ1-5; TRBD1 matches 7 bases. The germline CDR1 and CDR2 sequences are MGHDK and SYGVNS. CDR3 length: 13 residues. CDR3 sequence (DNA): TGTGCCGGCAGTGCAGGGGGGAATCAGCCCCAGCATTTT. Translation gives CAGSAGGNQPQHF.

The rearrangement uses TRBV20-1 and TRBJ2-5, with unresolved D. The closer fit of TRBJ2-7 to the DNA end suggests the J call may be wrong. CDR3 length equals 11 residues. The germline V gene has CDR1 DFQATT and CDR2 SNEGSKA (reference sequence). In DNA form, the CDR3 reads TGCAGTGCCTATAAAGGACGCGAGCAGTACTTC. This gives the protein CSAYKGREQYF.

The rearrangement uses TRBV29-1 and TRBJ1-1; no clear D. The V end was cut by 7 bases, the J end by 0 bases, with 12 bases between. Germline V gene data show CDR1 as SQVTM and CDR2 as ANQGSEA. The CDR3 length is 13 residues. The CDR3 region is CSAERRLNTEAFF. The CDR3, as DNA: TGCAGCGCCGAGAGACGGCTGAACACTGAAGCTTTCTTT.

The genes are TRBV6-2 or TRBV6-3 and TRBJ1-5; no clear D gene. Germline CDR1 reads MNHEY; CDR2 reads SVGEGT. CDR3 length equals 13 residues. V lost 3 bases, J lost 3 bases, and 6 bases lay in between. In DNA form, the CDR3 reads TGTGCCAGCAGTTATCTTTCCAATCAGCCCCAGCATTTT. Translated: CASSYLSNQPQHF.

The V call is TRBV28, the J call TRBJ2-5; D remains ambiguous. CDR1 is MDHEN, CDR2 SYDVKM, per germline. This CDR3 has 13 residues. V lost 3 bases and J lost 6, with 11 bases in between. This chain's CDR3 is CASSFGVLQTQYF. The CDR3 coding sequence is TGTGCCAGCAGTTTTGGGGTGTTGCAGACCCAGTACTTC. Combining the CDR3 with reference TRBV28 and TRBJ2-5 gives the whole variable domain DVKVTQSSRYLVKRTGEKVFLECVQDMDHENMFWYRQDPGLGLRLIYFSYDVKMKEKGDIPEGYSVSREKKERFSLILESASTNQTSMYLCASSFGVLQTQYFGPGTRLLVL.

The rearrangement joins TRBV10-3 to TRBJ2-7; TRBD1 agrees at 7 bases. The CDR3 extends over 12 amino acids. CDR1 and CDR2 from the germline V gene are ENHRY and SYGVKD. The junction had 4 bases not matched to a gene; V was cut back by 6 bases and J by 5 bases. The CDR3 protein is CAISDRAHEQYF. The CDR3 DNA reads TGTGCCATCAGCGACAGGGCGCACGAGCAGTACTTC.

The V call is TRBV9, the J call TRBJ2-2; the D is unclear. Germline CDR1 and CDR2: SGDLS and YYNGEE. CDR3 length: 14 amino acids. V was trimmed by 4 bases and J by 8 bases, leaving 15 bases between them. Here the CDR3 reads CASSSDPVSGELFF. The CDR3 nucleotides read TGTGCCAGCAGCTCAGACCCCGTATCTGGGGAGCTGTTTTTT.

This clonotype was detected ten times or more. This rearrangement joins TRBV27 to TRBJ2-1; D might be TRBD1 (6 bases). The CDR3 is made up of 15 amino acids. Germline CDR1 is MNHEY and CDR2 is SMNVEV (reference sequence). V was cut by 5 bases and J by 7 bases, with 18 bases left in between. The CDR3 DNA is TGTGCCAGCAGTCCCAGGACAGTTCCTGGGAATGAGCAGTTCTTC. It encodes CASSPRTVPGNEQFF.

The chain combines TRBV5-1 with TRBJ2-4; perhaps TRBD2 as D (5 bases). The germline V gene has CDR1 SGHRS and CDR2 YFSETQ. The V end was cut by 4 bases, the J end by 1 base, with 18 bases between. This CDR3 spans 17 amino acids. In nucleotides, the CDR3 is TGCGCCAGCAGCCCAAGGACTCAGTCGTGGGCCAAAAACATTCAGTACTTC. It codes for CASSPRTQSWAKNIQYF.

The sample holds one count of this clonotype. The rearrangement links TRBV28 to TRBJ2-4; tentatively, D is TRBD1 or TRBD2 (5 bases each). The V end was cut by 5 bases, the J end by 13 bases, with 15 bases between. The V gene's germline CDR1 is MDHEN and CDR2 SYDVKM. The CDR3 length is 12 residues. CDR3 bases: TGTGCCAGCAGTGGGGGAGACAATGAGCAGTACTTC. Translated: CASSGGDNEQYF.

Comment on this clonotype: One junction end disagrees with the germline gene, perhaps due to a read error. The chain joins TRBV12-3 or TRBV12-4 to TRBJ2-1, with D perhaps TRBD2 (5 bases). The CDR3 consists of 19 residues. CDR3 sequence: CASSLVGVIVQEAYNEQFF. The CDR3 DNA reads as TGTGCCAGCAGTTTAGTTGGGGTGATTGTCCAGGAGGCTTACAACGAGCAGTTCTTC.

This chain uses TRBV9 with TRBJ1-2, with D hard to call. The germline V and J ends were trimmed by 0 bases and 7 bases, with 13 bases remaining between them. The germline V gene has CDR1 SGDLS and CDR2 YYNGEE. The CDR3 sequence is 14 residues long. CDR3 loop: CASSVEGSLSGYTF. The CDR3 DNA is TGTGCCAGCAGCGTAGAGGGCAGCCTTTCTGGCTACACCTTC.

Regarding this clonotype: One junction end disagrees with the germline gene, perhaps due to a read error. The V gene is TRBV20-1, the J gene TRBJ2-7, with D possibly being TRBD1 or TRBD2 (5 bases each). Germline CDR1 is DFQATT and CDR2 is SNEGSKA (reference sequence). This CDR3 is built from 14 residues. The chain's CDR3 is CSARGVASFYEQYF. The CDR3 DNA sequence: TGCAGTGCCAGAGGGGTAGCATCCTTCTACGAGCAGTACTTC.